Sequencing of this TCR beta chain was carried out in a study of post-analysis software for immune sequencing data. The TCR beta cDNA libraries contained unique molecular identifiers. TCRdb independently ran MiXCR on the PCR reads; one entry per CDR3 protein. There are about 770,000 distinct CDR3 sequences in the sample; roughly 50% occur only once, and roughly 4.9% lies in the top ten. This clonotype turned up a few times. The antigen remains undetermined. General study points: Multiple sclerosis was associated with a significant reduction in normalized Chao1 diversity relative to controls. Controls showed lower frequencies than patients for several TRBV segments, and TRBV5-6, TRBV5-1 and TRBV20-1 were among these.

V was cut by 0 bases and J by 4 bases, with 11 bases left in between. The CDR3 runs 14 residues. Germline-derived CDR1 and CDR2 are SGHRS and YFSETQ. The specimen was blood. The sequence came from a girl aged 10 to 17 with multiple sclerosis. V is TRBV5-1 and J is TRBJ2-7; no clear D. The CDR3 DNA sequence: TGCGCCAGCAGCTTGGTCCCAGGACGTTACGAGCAGTACTTC. Protein sequence: CASSLVPGRYEQYF.